Presented here are 25 T cell receptor beta chains from one specimen sequenced in a study of blood T cell repertoires in COVID-19. TCRdb's copy holds only in-frame clones and misses some; the assay was immunoSEQ multiplex PCR. The table lists under 300,000 clones, approximately 87% of them singletons, with 9.5% to 15% in the top ten. The material sequenced was peripheral blood. These receptors were obtained from a young woman with COVID-19, enrolled during active disease.

The gene calls are TRBV9 and TRBJ2-7, with D maybe TRBD2 (6 bases). There are 14 residues in the CDR3. The germline V and J ends were trimmed by 6 bases and 6 bases, with 19 bases remaining between them. Germline-derived CDR1 and CDR2 are SGDLS and YYNGEE. The CDR3 DNA reads as TGTGCCAGCACCCCGACTAGTTTGAGTCCCGAGCAGTACTTC. Translated: CASTPTSLSPEQYF.

V is TRBV5-6 and J is TRBJ1-4, with D perhaps matching TRBD1 (5 bases). The CDR3 has 14 residues. Trimming removed 2 bases from V and 8 bases from J, with 13 bases in between. In germline, CDR1 is SGHDT, CDR2 YYEEEE. CDR3 DNA sequence: TGTGCCAGCAGCTTCCGGACATCCCGAGAAAAACTGTTTTTT. Its protein product is CASSFRTSREKLFF.

The J gene is TRBJ2-7, the V gene TRBV5-1, with no clear D. CDR3 length equals 12 residues. V was pared by 4 bases and J by 2 bases, with 7 bases between. Germline CDR1 and CDR2: SGHRS and YFSETQ. Here the CDR3 DNA reads TGCGCCAGCAGCGCAACTGCCTACGAGCAGTACTTC. Translation gives CASSATAYEQYF.

This CDR3 is CASSLFGDFYNEQFF. The CDR3 bases are TGTGCCAGCAGCTTATTCGGAGACTTCTACAATGAGCAGTTCTTC. The chain employs TRBV11-2 and TRBJ2-1; no reliable D call. The V gene lost 2 bases and the J gene lost 3 bases, with 11 bases spanning the gap. Germline CDR1 is SGHAT and CDR2 is FQNNGV. The CDR3 has 15 amino acids.

This chain links TRBV5-1 with TRBJ2-3; D may be TRBD2 (6 bases). Trimming pared 4 bases from V and 2 bases from J, leaving 14 bases between. Germline loops: CDR1 SGHRS, CDR2 YFSETQ. The CDR3 length is 15 residues. The CDR3 is CASSVPSGFTDTQYF. Written as DNA, the CDR3 is TGCGCCAGCAGCGTCCCCAGCGGGTTCACAGATACGCAGTATTTT.

This clone was seen a handful of times. The chain recombines TRBV3-1 (or the pseudogene TRBV3-2) with TRBJ2-3, with 8 positions matching TRBD2. Germline CDR1 reads LGHDT; CDR2 reads YNNKEL (reference sequence). The trim removed 5 bases at V and 2 bases at J, leaving 18 bases unmatched. This CDR3 has 19 residues. The CDR3 DNA is TGTGCCAGCAGCTCAGGGTGGGGCGGGGGGCGCCTCAACACAGATACGCAGTATTTT. Translated, it gives CASSSGWGGGRLNTDTQYF.

The chain recombines TRBV5-4 with TRBJ1-6, with unresolved D. This CDR3 has 15 residues. Trimming removed 4 bases from V and 0 bases from J, with 8 bases in between. The germline V gene has CDR1 SGHNT and CDR2 YYREEE (reference sequence). The CDR3 sequence: CASSRESSYNSPLHF. CDR3 sequence (DNA): TGTGCCAGCAGCCGTGAGAGCTCCTATAATTCACCCCTCCACTTT.

The table lists this clone with a count of one. The gene calls are TRBV3-1 (or the pseudogene TRBV3-2) and TRBJ2-5, with 10 bases that match TRBD2. The germline CDR1 and CDR2 sequences are LGHDT and YNNKEL (reference sequence). J lost 14 bases, V lost 0 bases, and 9 bases had no gene match. The CDR3 sequence is 14 residues long. CDR3 residues: CASSQEGLAGASYF. CDR3 DNA sequence: TGTGCCAGCAGCCAAGAAGGTCTAGCGGGGGCCTCCTACTTC.

V and J are TRBV3-1 (or the pseudogene TRBV3-2) and TRBJ1-2; 9 positions agree with TRBD1. The CDR3 spans 16 residues. CDR1 is LGHDT, CDR2 YNNKEL, per germline (reference sequence). Trimming removed 3 bases from V and 8 bases from J; junction bases left unmatched: 13. The CDR3 here is CASSQDLHRGLGGYTF. The CDR3 region has the DNA TGTGCCAGCAGCCAGGATCTTCACAGGGGGCTGGGAGGCTACACCTTC.

The CDR3 loop reads CASSEYRQAPYNEQFF. CDR3 in DNA: TGCGCCAGCAGTGAGTATCGGCAGGCCCCTTACAATGAGCAGTTCTTC. The rearrangement joins TRBV10-1 to TRBJ2-1; D gene uncertain. The CDR3 runs to 16 residues. Germline-derived CDR1 and CDR2 are WNHNN and SYGVQD (reference sequence). The V gene lost 1 base and the J gene lost 4 bases, with 14 bases spanning the gap.

The rearrangement uses TRBV19 and TRBJ2-2, with D tentatively TRBD1 (5 bases). This CDR3 has 16 amino acids. Germline V gene sequence: CDR1 LNHDA, CDR2 SQIVND (reference sequence). V was pared by 5 bases and J by 2 bases, with 15 bases between. CDR3 sequence reads: CASSPPRTLNTGELFF. The CDR3 DNA reads TGTGCCAGTAGTCCTCCCCGGACACTAAACACCGGGGAGCTGTTTTTT.

J is TRBJ2-7 and V is TRBV6-5; TRBD1 is a possible D gene (6 bases). V was cut by 10 bases and J by 5 bases, with 18 bases left in between. The CDR3 length is 13 residues. In germline, CDR1 is MNHEY, CDR2 SVGAGI. The CDR3 here is CAMLDRLFNEQYF. The CDR3, as DNA: TGTGCCATGCTTGACAGGCTCTTCAACGAGCAGTACTTC.

The chain has TRBV6-2 or TRBV6-3 and TRBJ2-1, with 13 positions matching TRBD2. Germline assignment: CDR1 MNHEY and CDR2 SVGEGT. After removal of 2 bases from V and 5 bases from J, the junction contained 9 bases not matched to a gene. The CDR3 covers 18 residues. CDR3 bases: TGTGCCAGCAGTTACCCCCCCTTACTAGCGGGGGGGGACAATGAGCAGTTCTTC. This gives the protein CASSYPPLLAGGDNEQFF.

V is TRBV28 and J is TRBJ1-1, with D uncertain. This CDR3 spans 8 amino acids. Germline V gene data show CDR1 as MDHEN and CDR2 as SYDVKM. In DNA form, the CDR3 reads TGTGAGGCGGAGGGCGCTTTCTTT. Its translation is CEAEGAFF.

This clone was found once. This sequence joins TRBV4-1 and TRBJ2-2, with D perhaps TRBD2 (5 bases). V lost 4 bases, J lost 12 bases, and 12 bases lay in between. Germline CDR1 and CDR2: MGHRA and YSYEKL. The CDR3 runs to 12 residues. CDR3 DNA: TGCGCCAGCAGCCGAGGACTGGGAAAGCTGTTTTTT. This translates into CASSRGLGKLFF.

This clone was recorded only once. The rearrangement uses TRBV21-1 and TRBJ1-1. TRBV21-1 is deemed a pseudogene. The CDR3 has 16 amino acids. CDR3 sequence reads: CASSLKEGTVYTEAFF. The CDR3 coding sequence is TGTGCCAGCAGCTTAAAGGAGGGGACGGTCTACACTGAAGCTTTCTTT.

V gene TRBV27 combines with J gene TRBJ1-1; D may be TRBD1 (5 bases). The ends were cut back, 6 bases at V and 5 bases at J, with 13 bases in the middle. The CDR3 extends over 13 amino acids. From germline, CDR1 is MNHEY and CDR2 SMNVEV (reference sequence). The CDR3: CASSPIGGTEAFF. The DNA for the CDR3 is TGTGCCAGCAGCCCGATCGGGGGAACTGAAGCTTTCTTT.

V gene TRBV7-9 combines with J gene TRBJ2-5, with D possibly matching TRBD1 (6 bases). This CDR3 is 15 amino acids long. In germline, CDR1 is SEHNR, CDR2 FQNEAQ (reference sequence). Trimming shortened V by 4 bases and J by 5 bases, and 17 bases separated the two germline ends. DNA for the CDR3: TGTGCCAGCAGCTCACAGGGACGTGTTGAGGAGACCCAGTACTTC. This sequence encodes CASSSQGRVEETQYF.

In nucleotides, the CDR3 is TGTGCCGTCGCAGGGGGCGCGAGTAATTCACCCCTCCACTTT. Protein sequence: CAVAGGASNSPLHF. V gene TRBV24-1 combines with J gene TRBJ1-6, with TRBD1 matching over 8 bases. CDR3 size: 14 residues. Germline-derived CDR1 and CDR2 are KGHDR and SFDVKD. The J segment lost 6 bases and the V segment lost 12 bases, leaving 9 bases of the junction unmatched.

This sequence joins TRBV2 and TRBJ2-2; 10 nucleotides align to TRBD2. This CDR3 has 14 amino acids. CDR1 is SNHLY, CDR2 FYNNEI, per germline. Unmatched junction bases numbered 5, after V lost 10 bases and J lost 3 bases. The CDR3 DNA reads as TGTGCCACACGGCTAGCGGGGGACACCGGGGAGCTGTTTTTT. Translating gives CATRLAGDTGELFF.

This clone turned up a few times. The chain uses TRBV5-6 and TRBJ2-7; TRBD1 is a possible D gene (6 bases). Germline-derived CDR1 and CDR2 are SGHDT and YYEEEE. The CDR3 is 13 residues long. V was cut by 4 bases and J by 2 bases, with 10 bases left in between. The DNA for the CDR3 is TGTGCCAGCAGCGCCCGGGACACCTACGAGCAGTACTTC. Amino acid sequence: CASSARDTYEQYF.

On this clone itself: Sequence at one end of the junction differs from germline and may be a read error. The rearrangement links TRBV3-1 (or the pseudogene TRBV3-2) to TRBJ2-4, with D perhaps matching TRBD1 (6 bases). Germline V gene data show CDR1 as LGHDT and CDR2 as YNNKEL (reference sequence). The CDR3 runs to 14 residues. The CDR3 bases are TGTGCCAGCAGCCAAACCTCAGGGGAGAATATTCCCCTTTTC. Translating it yields CASSQTSGENIPLF.

V gene TRBV5-1 combines with J gene TRBJ2-2; D is unclear. This CDR3 has 15 residues. Germline CDR1 reads SGHRS; CDR2 reads YFSETQ. Trimming left V 0 bases short and J 2 bases short, with 8 bases between. This chain's CDR3 is CASSLVSVNTGELFF. As DNA, the CDR3 is TGCGCCAGCAGCTTGGTTTCTGTTAACACCGGGGAGCTGTTTTTT.

The chain couples TRBV4-1 to TRBJ2-3; 13 bases are a match to TRBD2. V gave up 1 base and J gave up 4 bases; unmatched junction bases: 11. Germline lookup yields CDR1 MGHRA and CDR2 YSYEKL. The length of the CDR3 is 19 residues. CDR3 sequence reads: CASSQGELAGGQKADTQYF. Written as DNA, the CDR3 is TGCGCCAGCAGCCAAGGAGAACTAGCGGGGGGGCAGAAGGCAGATACGCAGTATTTT.

The sample holds many counts of this clone. V and J are TRBV20-1 and TRBJ2-5, with D possibly being TRBD2 (5 bases). In germline, CDR1 is DFQATT, CDR2 SNEGSKA (reference sequence). This CDR3 has 11 amino acids. The V end was cut by 8 bases, the J end by 5 bases, with 12 bases between. Here the CDR3 DNA reads TGCAGTCCCTGGTCGGGGGAGACCCAGTACTTC. It specifies CSPWSGETQYF.